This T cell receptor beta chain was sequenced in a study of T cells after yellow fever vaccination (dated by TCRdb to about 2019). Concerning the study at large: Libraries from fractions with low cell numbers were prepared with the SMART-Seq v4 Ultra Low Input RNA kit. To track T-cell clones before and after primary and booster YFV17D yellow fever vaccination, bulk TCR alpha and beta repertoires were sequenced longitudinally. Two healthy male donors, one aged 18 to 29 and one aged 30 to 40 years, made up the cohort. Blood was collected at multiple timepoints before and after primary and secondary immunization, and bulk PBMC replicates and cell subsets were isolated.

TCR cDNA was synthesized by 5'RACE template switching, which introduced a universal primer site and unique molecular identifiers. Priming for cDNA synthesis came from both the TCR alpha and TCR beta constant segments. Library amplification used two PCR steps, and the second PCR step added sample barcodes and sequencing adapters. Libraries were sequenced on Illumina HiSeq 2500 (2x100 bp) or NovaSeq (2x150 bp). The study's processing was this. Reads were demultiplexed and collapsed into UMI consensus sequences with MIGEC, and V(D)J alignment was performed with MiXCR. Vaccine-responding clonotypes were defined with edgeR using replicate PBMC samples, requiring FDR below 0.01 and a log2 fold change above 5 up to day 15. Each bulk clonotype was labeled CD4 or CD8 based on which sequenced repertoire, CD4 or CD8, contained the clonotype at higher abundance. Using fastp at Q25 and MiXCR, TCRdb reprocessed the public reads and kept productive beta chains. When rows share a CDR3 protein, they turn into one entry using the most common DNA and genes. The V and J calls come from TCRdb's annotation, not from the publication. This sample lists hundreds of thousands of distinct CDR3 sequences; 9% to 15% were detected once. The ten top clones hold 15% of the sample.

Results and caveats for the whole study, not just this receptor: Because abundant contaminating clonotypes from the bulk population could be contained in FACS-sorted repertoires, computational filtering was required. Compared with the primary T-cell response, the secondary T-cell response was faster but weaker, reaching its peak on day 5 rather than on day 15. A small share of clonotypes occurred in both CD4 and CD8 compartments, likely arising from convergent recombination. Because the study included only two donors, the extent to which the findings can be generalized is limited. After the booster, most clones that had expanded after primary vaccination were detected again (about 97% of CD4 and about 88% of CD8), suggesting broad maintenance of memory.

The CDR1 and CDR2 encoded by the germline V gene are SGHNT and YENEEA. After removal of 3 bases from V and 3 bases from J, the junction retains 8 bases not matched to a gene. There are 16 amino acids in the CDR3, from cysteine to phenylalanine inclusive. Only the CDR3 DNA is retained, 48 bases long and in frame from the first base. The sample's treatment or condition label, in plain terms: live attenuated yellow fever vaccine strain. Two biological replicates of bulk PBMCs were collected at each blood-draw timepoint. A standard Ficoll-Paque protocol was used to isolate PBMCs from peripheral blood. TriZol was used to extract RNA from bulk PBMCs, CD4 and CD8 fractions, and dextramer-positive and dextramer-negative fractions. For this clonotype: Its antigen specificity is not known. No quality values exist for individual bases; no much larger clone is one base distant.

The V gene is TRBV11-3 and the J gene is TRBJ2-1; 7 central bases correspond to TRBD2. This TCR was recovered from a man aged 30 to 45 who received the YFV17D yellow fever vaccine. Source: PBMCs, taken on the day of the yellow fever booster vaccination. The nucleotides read TGTGCCAGCAGCTTCACCGGGACTAACATCTACAATGAGCAGTTCTTC. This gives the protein CASSFTGTNIYNEQFF.